The present T cell receptor beta chain was sequenced within a study of shared clonotypes between healthy human individuals. Turning to the study itself: With ages of 18 to 49, the donors were a couple of women and three men.

TCRdb keeps only in-frame clones here, not all; method: immunoSEQ multiplex PCR. The repertoire holds some 1.4 million clones, with around 97% as singletons. Germline V gives CDR1 SEHNR, CDR2 FQNEAQ (reference sequence). The CDR3 length is 12 residues. V dropped 4 bases and J dropped 7 bases, with 11 bases sitting between them. The sequence derives from a man between 25 and 39 years old in good health. Sequencing was carried out using naive CD4+ T cells sorted from blood. Subset of the sample: CD45RA+ positively selected. The gene calls are TRBV7-9 and TRBJ2-7; D is ambiguous. This CDR3 reads CASSSRLTEQYF. The CDR3 nucleotides read TGTGCCAGCAGCTCCAGACTCACGGAGCAGTACTTC. Combining the CDR3 with reference TRBV7-9 and TRBJ2-7 gives the whole variable domain DTGVSQNPRHKITKRGQNVTFRCDPISEHNRLYWYRQTLGQGPEFLTYFQNEAQLEKSRLLSDRFSAERPKGSFSTLEIQRTEQGDSAMYLCASSSRLTEQYFGPGTRLTVT.